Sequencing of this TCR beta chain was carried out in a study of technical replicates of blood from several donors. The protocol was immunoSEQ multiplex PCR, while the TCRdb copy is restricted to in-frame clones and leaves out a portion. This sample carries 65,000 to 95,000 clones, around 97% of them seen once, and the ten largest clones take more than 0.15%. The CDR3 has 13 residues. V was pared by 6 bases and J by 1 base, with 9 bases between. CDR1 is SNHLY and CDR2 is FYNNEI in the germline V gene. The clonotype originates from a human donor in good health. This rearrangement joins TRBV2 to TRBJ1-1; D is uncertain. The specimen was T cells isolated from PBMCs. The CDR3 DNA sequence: TGTGCCAGCAGCACACAACGGAACACTGAAGCTTTCTTT. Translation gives CASSTQRNTEAFF. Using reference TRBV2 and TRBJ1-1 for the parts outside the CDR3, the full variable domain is EPEVTQTPSHQVTQMGQEVILRCVPISNHLYFYWYRQILGQKVEFLVSFYNNEISEKSEIFDDQFSVERPDGSNFTLKIRSTKLEDSAMYFCASSTQRNTEAFFGQGTRLTVV.